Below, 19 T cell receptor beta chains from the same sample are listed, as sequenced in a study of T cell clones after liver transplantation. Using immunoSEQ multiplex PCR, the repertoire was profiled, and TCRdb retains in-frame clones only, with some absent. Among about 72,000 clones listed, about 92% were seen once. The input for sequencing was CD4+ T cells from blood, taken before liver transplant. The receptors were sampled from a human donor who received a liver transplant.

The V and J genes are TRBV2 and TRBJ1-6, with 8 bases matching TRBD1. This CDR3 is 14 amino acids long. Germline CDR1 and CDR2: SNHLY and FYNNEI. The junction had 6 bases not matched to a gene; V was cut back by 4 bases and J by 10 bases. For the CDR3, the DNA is TGTGCCAGCAGTGGGGGACAGGTTGGATCACCCCTCCACTTT. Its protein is CASSGGQVGSPLHF.

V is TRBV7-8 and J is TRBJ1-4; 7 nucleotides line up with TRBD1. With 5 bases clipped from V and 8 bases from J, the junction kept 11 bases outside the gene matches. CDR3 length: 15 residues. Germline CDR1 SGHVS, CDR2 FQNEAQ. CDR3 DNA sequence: TGTGCCAGCAGCCCCTGGGGTACGGACAGGGAAAAACTGTTTTTT. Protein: CASSPWGTDREKLFF.

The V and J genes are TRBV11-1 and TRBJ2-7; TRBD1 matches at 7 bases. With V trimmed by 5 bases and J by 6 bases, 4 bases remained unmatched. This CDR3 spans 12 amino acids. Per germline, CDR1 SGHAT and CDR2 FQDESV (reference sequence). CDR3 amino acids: CASSVYRGEQYF. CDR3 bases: TGTGCCAGCAGCGTCTACAGGGGCGAGCAGTACTTC. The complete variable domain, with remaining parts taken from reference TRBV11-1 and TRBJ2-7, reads EAEVAQSPRYKITEKSQAVAFWCDPISGHATLYWYRQILGQGPELLVQFQDESVVDDSQLPKDRFSAERLKGVDSTLKIQPAELGDSAMYLCASSVYRGEQYFGPGTRLTVT.

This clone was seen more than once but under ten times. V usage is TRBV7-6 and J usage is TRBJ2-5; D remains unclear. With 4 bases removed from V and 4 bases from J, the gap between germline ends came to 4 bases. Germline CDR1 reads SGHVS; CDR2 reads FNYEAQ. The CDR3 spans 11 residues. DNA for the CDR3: TGTGCCAGCAGCTCCTCAGAGACCCAGTACTTC. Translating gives CASSSSETQYF.

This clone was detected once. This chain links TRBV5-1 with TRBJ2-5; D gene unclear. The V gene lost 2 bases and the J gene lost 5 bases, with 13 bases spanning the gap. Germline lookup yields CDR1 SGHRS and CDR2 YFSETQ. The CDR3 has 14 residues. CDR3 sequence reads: CASSLGVPAETQYF. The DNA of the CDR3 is TGCGCCAGCAGCTTAGGAGTACCCGCCGAGACCCAGTACTTC.

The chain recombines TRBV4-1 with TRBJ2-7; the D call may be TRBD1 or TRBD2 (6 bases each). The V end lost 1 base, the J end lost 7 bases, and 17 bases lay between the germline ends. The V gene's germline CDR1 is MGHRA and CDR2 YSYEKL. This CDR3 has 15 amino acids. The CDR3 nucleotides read TGCGCCAGCAGCCAAGCCGGGGACATTGGGGGGGAGCAGTACTTC. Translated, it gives CASSQAGDIGGEQYF.

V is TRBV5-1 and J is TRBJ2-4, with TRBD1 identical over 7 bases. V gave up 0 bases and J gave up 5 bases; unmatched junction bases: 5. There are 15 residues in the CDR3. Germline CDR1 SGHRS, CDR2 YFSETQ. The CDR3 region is CASSLGPGTENIQYF. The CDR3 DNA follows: TGCGCCAGCAGCTTGGGACCCGGGACAGAAAACATTCAGTACTTC.

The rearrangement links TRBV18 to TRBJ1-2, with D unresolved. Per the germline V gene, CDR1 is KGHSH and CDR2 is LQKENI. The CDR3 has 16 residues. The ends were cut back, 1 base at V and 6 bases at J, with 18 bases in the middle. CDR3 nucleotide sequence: TGTGCCAGCTCACCACGCCTAAGCGCCCCCGGTGATGGCTACACCTTC. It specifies CASSPRLSAPGDGYTF.

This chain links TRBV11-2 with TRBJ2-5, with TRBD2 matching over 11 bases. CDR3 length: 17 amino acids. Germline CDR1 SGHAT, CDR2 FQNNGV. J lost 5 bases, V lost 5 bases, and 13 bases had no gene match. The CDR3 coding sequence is TGTGCCAGCAGCCCATCCACTACTAGCGGGAGTTATGAGACCCAGTACTTC. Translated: CASSPSTTSGSYETQYF. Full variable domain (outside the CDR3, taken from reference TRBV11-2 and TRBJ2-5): EAGVAQSPRYKIIEKRQSVAFWCNPISGHATLYWYQQILGQGPKLLIQFQNNGVVDDSQLPKDRFSAERLKGVDSTLKIQPAKLEDSAVYLCASSPSTTSGSYETQYFGPGTRLLVL.

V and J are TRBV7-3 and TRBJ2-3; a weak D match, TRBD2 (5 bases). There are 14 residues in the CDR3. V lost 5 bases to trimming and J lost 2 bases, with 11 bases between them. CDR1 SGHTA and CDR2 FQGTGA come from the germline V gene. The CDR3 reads CASSQGLLTDTQYF. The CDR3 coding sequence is TGTGCCAGCAGCCAAGGACTCCTCACAGATACGCAGTATTTT.

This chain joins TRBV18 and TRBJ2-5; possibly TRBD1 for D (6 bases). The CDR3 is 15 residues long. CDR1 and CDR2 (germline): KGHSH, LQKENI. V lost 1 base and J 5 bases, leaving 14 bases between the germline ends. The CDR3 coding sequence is TGTGCCAGCTCACCACGGGGGCCCACTGGGGAGACCCAGTACTTC. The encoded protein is CASSPRGPTGETQYF. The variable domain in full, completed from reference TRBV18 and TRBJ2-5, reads NAGVMQNPRHLVRRRGQEARLRCSPMKGHSHVYWYRQLPEEGLKFMVYLQKENIIDESGMPKERFSAEFPKEGPSILRIQQVVRGDSAAYFCASSPRGPTGETQYFGPGTRLLVL.

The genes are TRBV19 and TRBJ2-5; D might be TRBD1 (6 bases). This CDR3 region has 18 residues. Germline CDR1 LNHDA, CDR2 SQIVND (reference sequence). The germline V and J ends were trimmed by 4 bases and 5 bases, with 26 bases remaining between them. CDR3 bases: TGTGCCAGTAGTAAGGGGCCGTGGGACACGAAATGGGGGGAGACCCAGTACTTC. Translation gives CASSKGPWDTKWGETQYF.

Written as DNA, the CDR3 is TGTGCCAGCTTCCGGGACAGAAATCAAGAGACCCAGTACTTC. The encoded protein is CASFRDRNQETQYF. This chain connects TRBV2 to TRBJ2-5, with 7 bases matching TRBD1. Germline CDR1 is SNHLY and CDR2 is FYNNEI. Unmatched junction bases numbered 8, after V lost 8 bases and J lost 2 bases. The CDR3 has 14 residues. Filled out from reference TRBV2 and TRBJ2-5, the complete variable domain reads EPEVTQTPSHQVTQMGQEVILRCVPISNHLYFYWYRQILGQKVEFLVSFYNNEISEKSEIFDDQFSVERPDGSNFTLKIRSTKLEDSAMYFCASFRDRNQETQYFGPGTRLLVL.

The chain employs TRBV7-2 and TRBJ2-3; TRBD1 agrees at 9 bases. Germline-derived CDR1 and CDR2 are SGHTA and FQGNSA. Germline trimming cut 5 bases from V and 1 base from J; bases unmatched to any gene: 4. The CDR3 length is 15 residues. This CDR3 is CASSRTGVGTDTQYF. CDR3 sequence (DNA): TGTGCCAGCAGCCGGACAGGGGTGGGCACAGATACGCAGTATTTT.

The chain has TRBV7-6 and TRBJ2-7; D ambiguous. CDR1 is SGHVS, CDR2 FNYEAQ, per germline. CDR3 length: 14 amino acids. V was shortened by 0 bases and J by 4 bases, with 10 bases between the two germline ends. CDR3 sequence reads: CASSLAFTSYEQYF. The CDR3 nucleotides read TGTGCCAGCAGCTTAGCTTTCACGTCTTACGAGCAGTACTTC.

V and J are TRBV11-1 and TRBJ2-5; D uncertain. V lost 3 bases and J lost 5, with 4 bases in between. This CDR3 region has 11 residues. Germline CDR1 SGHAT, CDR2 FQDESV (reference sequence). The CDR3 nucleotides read TGTGCCAGCAGCTTTGAGGAGACCCAGTACTTC. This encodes CASSFEETQYF.

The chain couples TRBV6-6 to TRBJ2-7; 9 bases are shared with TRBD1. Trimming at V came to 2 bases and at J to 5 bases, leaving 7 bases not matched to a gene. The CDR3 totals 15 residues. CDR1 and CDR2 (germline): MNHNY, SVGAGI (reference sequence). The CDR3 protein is CASSYGDRVVDEQYF. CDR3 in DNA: TGTGCCAGCAGTTACGGGGACAGGGTGGTTGACGAGCAGTACTTC.

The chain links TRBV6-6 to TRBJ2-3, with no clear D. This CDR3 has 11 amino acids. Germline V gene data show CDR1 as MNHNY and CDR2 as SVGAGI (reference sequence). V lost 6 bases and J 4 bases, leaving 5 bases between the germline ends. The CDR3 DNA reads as TGTGCCAGCAGGCAGGCAGATACGCAGTATTTT. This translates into CASRQADTQYF.

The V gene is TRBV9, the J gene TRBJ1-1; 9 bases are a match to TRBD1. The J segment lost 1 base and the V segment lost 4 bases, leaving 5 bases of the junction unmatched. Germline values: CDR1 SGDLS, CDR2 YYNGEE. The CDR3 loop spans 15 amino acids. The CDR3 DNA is TGTGCCAGCAGCCTACAGGGGGCAGGGAACACTGAAGCTTTCTTT. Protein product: CASSLQGAGNTEAFF. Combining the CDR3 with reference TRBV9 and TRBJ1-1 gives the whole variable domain DSGVTQTPKHLITATGQRVTLRCSPRSGDLSVYWYQQSLDQGLQFLIQYYNGEERAKGNILERFSAQQFPDLHSELNLSSLELGDSALYFCASSLQGAGNTEAFFGQGTRLTVV.